The 6 T cell receptor beta chains below were found in one sample sequenced in a study of blood T cell repertoires in COVID-19. TCRdb's copy holds only in-frame clones and misses some; the assay was immunoSEQ multiplex PCR. In the table there are about 190,000 clones, roughly 80% of which are singletons. Sequencing used peripheral blood. The receptors here all came from a middle-aged woman with acute or convalescent COVID-19.

The chain carries TRBV7-8 and TRBJ1-2; no firm D call. Germline V gene sequence: CDR1 SGHVS, CDR2 FQNEAQ. The germline V and J ends were trimmed by 5 bases and 0 bases, with 16 bases remaining between them. The CDR3 extends over 16 amino acids. Written as DNA, the CDR3 is TGTGCCAGCAGCCGGACCGCGGGAGGAGCTAACTATGGCTACACCTTC. It translates to CASSRTAGGANYGYTF.

The table lists this clone with a few counts. The V and J genes are TRBV11-2 and TRBJ1-6, with D perhaps matching TRBD1 (5 bases). CDR1 SGHAT and CDR2 FQNNGV come from the germline V gene. V lost 3 bases and J 4 bases, leaving 7 bases between the germline ends. The CDR3 consists of 14 residues. The CDR3 loop is CASSLAGYNSPLHF. CDR3 in DNA: TGTGCCAGCAGCTTGGCAGGGTATAATTCACCCCTCCACTTT.

This rearrangement joins TRBV2 to TRBJ1-1; a possible D gene is TRBD1 (6 bases). Germline-derived CDR1 and CDR2 are SNHLY and FYNNEI. This CDR3 is 13 amino acids long. Trimming took off 5 bases at V and 1 base at J, with 8 bases between the two ends. CDR3 nucleotide sequence: TGTGCCAGCAGTCCGGGACAGAACACTGAAGCTTTCTTT. It yields the protein CASSPGQNTEAFF.

This chain uses TRBV21-1 with TRBJ2-7; the D call TRBD1 from the table was never checked on the DNA. TRBV21-1 is given as a pseudogene. The CDR3 spans 20 residues. The CDR3 loop is CASSSQTIYPSDRVPYEQYF. The CDR3 DNA is TGTGCCAGCAGCAGCCAGACAATTTACCCGTCGGACAGGGTACCCTACGAGCAGTACTTC.

The CDR3 sequence: CASSLVLALGANVLTF. The CDR3 region has the DNA TGCGCCAGCAGCTTGGTCCTAGCTCTAGGGGCCAACGTCCTGACTTTC. This chain uses TRBV5-1 with TRBJ2-6; D perhaps matches TRBD2 (5 bases). The V and J ends lost 0 bases and 4 bases respectively, with 11 bases between them. This CDR3 is 16 amino acids long. Germline CDR1 reads SGHRS; CDR2 reads YFSETQ. The full variable domain, in which reference TRBV5-1 and TRBJ2-6 provide the parts outside the CDR3, is KAGVTQTPRYLIKTRGQQVTLSCSPISGHRSVSWYQQTPGQGLQFLFEYFSETQRNKGNFPGRFSGRQFSNSRSEMNVSTLELGDSALYLCASSLVLALGANVLTFGAGSRLTVL.

The rearrangement links TRBV18 to TRBJ1-1; D uncertain. Germline values: CDR1 KGHSH, CDR2 LQKENI. The ends were cut back, 3 bases at V and 1 base at J, with 6 bases in the middle. This CDR3 has 13 residues. CDR3 amino acids: CASSPSQNTEAFF. Here the CDR3 DNA reads TGTGCCAGCTCACCGTCCCAGAACACTGAAGCTTTCTTT.